Listed below are T cell receptor beta chains from one sample, sequenced in a study of blood T cell dynamics during melanoma immunotherapy. Using immunoSEQ multiplex PCR, the repertoire was profiled, and TCRdb retains in-frame clones only, with some absent. The sample includes several thousand clones, around nine tenths seen only once; the top ten take 6.3%. Sequenced here: blood, sampled from a patient treated with checkpoint blockade. These TCRs come from a human donor with melanoma. CDR3s include the opening cysteine and the closing phenylalanine or tryptophan. A D gene is named only where the DNA matches it firmly. Clone size, where shown, is once, few, many, or a class for clones that have expanded.

TRBJ1-3,TRBV28,NA,once,TGTGCCAGCAGGGCCAGGCGAAGCTCTGGAAACACCATATATTTT,CASRARRSSGNTIYF
TRBJ2-3,TRBV19,NA,NA,TGTGCCAGCACCATTGGCGGGACGATAACAGATACGCAGTATTTT,CASTIGGTITDTQYF
TRBJ1-1,TRBV4-3,NA,NA,TGCGCCAGCAGCCAAGAAGACAGGCAACTCACTGAAGCTTTCTTT,CASSQEDRQLTEAFF
TRBJ2-7,TRBV7-8,NA,once,TGTGCCAGCAGCCACCGGTGGACAGAGACCTACGAGCAGTACTTC,CASSHRWTETYEQYF
TRBJ2-3,TRBV5-1,NA,NA,TGCGCCAGCAGTGGGGACGGGGGACCCCCGGCAGATACGCAGTATTTT,CASSGDGGPPADTQYF
TRBJ1-1,TRBV6-5,TRBD1,NA,TGTGCCAGCAGGCTATCGACAGGGGCTGAAGCTTTCTTT,CASRLSTGAEAFF
TRBJ2-2,TRBV18,NA,NA,TGTGCCAGCTCACCATACAAGGGCACCGGGGAGCTGTTTTTT,CASSPYKGTGELFF
TRBJ1-2,TRBV30,NA,once,TGTGCCTGGGGACGGCCCTACGGGCGGATGGGAGATGGCTACACCTTC,CAWGRPYGRMGDGYTF
TRBJ1-3,TRBV4-2,NA,NA,TGTGCCAGCAGCCAAGACGGTTCGGGCGGGGGAAACACCATATATTTT,CASSQDGSGGGNTIYF
TRBJ2-7,TRBV5-4,TRBD1,NA,TGTGCCAGCAGCCGGGACAGGGGAGCCTACGAGCAGTACTTC,CASSRDRGAYEQYF
TRBJ1-4,TRBV4-2,NA,NA,TGTGCCAGCAGCCCAGGGGAGGGCGCAACTAATGAAAAACTGTTTTTT,CASSPGEGATNEKLFF
TRBJ1-1,TRBV7-2,NA,NA,TGTGCCAGCAGCCCGGGTGGGGTTAGTGGCACTGAAGCTTTCTTT,CASSPGGVSGTEAFF
TRBJ2-5,TRBV10-3,NA,NA,TGTGCCATCAGCCGACAGGAGAGAGAGACCCAGTACTTC,CAISRQERETQYF
TRBJ2-1,TRBV30,NA,NA,TGTGCCTGGGGAAGGGGGGAGCAGTTCTTC,CAWGRGEQFF
TRBJ1-1,TRBV27,TRBD1,few,TGTGCCAGCAGGTCCAGACAGGGAGGAGTGGAAGCTTTCTTT,CASRSRQGGVEAFF
TRBJ2-7,TRBV4-1,TRBD1,NA,TGCGCCAGCAGCCAACCACGGGACAGGGGCGAGCAGTACTTC,CASSQPRDRGEQYF
TRBJ2-3,TRBV5-1,TRBD2,NA,TGCGCCAGCAGCTTGGCCCAGCGGGAGGGCACAGATACGCAGTATTTT,CASSLAQREGTDTQYF
TRBJ2-7,TRBV27,NA,NA,TGTGCCAGCAGCCCAAGTGGGTGGACTGATAGCAACGAGCAGTACTTC,CASSPSGWTDSNEQYF
TRBJ1-1,TRBV10-3,NA,few,TGTGGAGTGAGGGGCAATTCAAACACTGAAGCTTTCTTT,CGVRGNSNTEAFF
TRBJ2-2,TRBV18,NA,NA,TGTGCCAGCTCACCACCGAGCGGACCAAACACCGGGGAGCTGTTTTTT,CASSPPSGPNTGELFF
TRBJ2-7,TRBV7-9,TRBD2,NA,TGTGCCAGCAGCTTAGGGGCGGGACTAGCGGGGGGACGCTCCTACGAGCAGTACTTC,CASSLGAGLAGGRSYEQYF
TRBJ2-3,TRBV2,TRBD1,NA,TGTGCCAGCAGTGAACAAGGCCAGGGGGCAGATACGCAGTATTTT,CASSEQGQGADTQYF
TRBJ2-7,TRBV5-1,NA,NA,TGCGCCAGCAGTTTCAGTGACTCCTACGAGCAGTACTTC,CASSFSDSYEQYF
TRBJ2-1,TRBV4-2,NA,NA,TGTGCCAGCAGCCAAGTGAATGAGCAGTTCTTC,CASSQVNEQFF
TRBJ2-2,TRBV25-1,NA,NA,TGTGCCAGCAGTGGGAACACCGGGGAGCTGTTTTTT,CASSGNTGELFF
TRBJ2-5,TRBV6-4,NA,NA,TGTGCCAGCAGTCCCGGGGGGACAGGTCAAGAGACCCAGTACTTC,CASSPGGTGQETQYF
TRBJ2-1,TRBV7-7,TRBD1,NA,TGTGCCAGCAGCTTACGTTTCCAGGGGGCCGACAATGAGCAGTTCTTC,CASSLRFQGADNEQFF
TRBJ1-2,TRBV6-6,NA,NA,TGTGCCAGCAGTCTCCGGGCGGGCGATGGCTACACCTTC,CASSLRAGDGYTF
TRBJ2-7,TRBV5-5,NA,NA,TGTGCCAGCAGCCTTGGGACAACTCCCTACGAGCAGTACTTC,CASSLGTTPYEQYF
TRBJ1-2,TRBV30,NA,NA,TGTGCCTGGTGGGCCAGGGTGGACGGCTACACCTTC,CAWWARVDGYTF
TRBJ2-7,TRBV30,TRBD2,once,TGTGCCTCATCAGCGGGGGGCTACGAGCAGTACTTC,CASSAGGYEQYF
TRBJ1-2,TRBV5-1,NA,NA,TGCGCCAGCAGCTTGGATTCAGCTTACTATGGCTACACCTTC,CASSLDSAYYGYTF
TRBJ2-7,TRBV7-9,TRBD2,NA,TGTGCCAGCAGCTTAGGCACGGGACTAGTCTTCGAGCAGTACTTC,CASSLGTGLVFEQYF
TRBJ1-1,TRBV7-2,NA,once,TGTGCCAGCAGCCCGACGCTGCTTGAAGCTTTCTTT,CASSPTLLEAFF
TRBJ2-2,TRBV6-4,NA,NA,TGTGCCAGCAGTGGACAGAACACCGGGGAGCTGTTTTTT,CASSGQNTGELFF
TRBJ1-1,TRBV28,NA,few,TGTGCCAGCACCCTCGGGGGGGGCCCGGGCACTGAAGCTTTCTTT,CASTLGGGPGTEAFF
TRBJ2-2,TRBV4-1,NA,NA,TGCGCCAGCAGCCAAGTGGCTAGGAGGACCGGGGAGCTGTTTTTT,CASSQVARRTGELFF
TRBJ2-7,TRBV4-1,TRBD1,NA,TGCGCCAGCAGCCCTTATTCAGACAGGGATCACTACGAGCAGTACTTC,CASSPYSDRDHYEQYF
TRBJ2-7,TRBV14,NA,NA,TGTGCCAGCAGCCAAGCCCTTGGGGGTTTCGCCTACGAGCAGTACTTC,CASSQALGGFAYEQYF
TRBJ1-1,TRBV18,NA,NA,TGTGCCAGCTCACCAAGGGGGGACGGGAACACTGAAGCTTTCTTT,CASSPRGDGNTEAFF
TRBJ1-2,TRBV5-4,NA,once,TGTGCCAGCAGCCAAGATAGGGGGGCGGATGGCTACACCTTC,CASSQDRGADGYTF
TRBJ2-4,TRBV5-1,NA,NA,TGCGCCAGCAGCTTGGGGTCTGTAGCCAAAAACATTCAGTACTTC,CASSLGSVAKNIQYF
TRBJ1-3,TRBV9,NA,NA,TGTGCCAGCAGCGTAAACCGGCCTGGAAACACCATATATTTT,CASSVNRPGNTIYF
TRBJ2-1,TRBV7-2,NA,NA,TGTGCCAGCAGTCAGGGGAGGGCCCGAAACAATGAGCAGTTCTTC,CASSQGRARNNEQFF
TRBJ2-7,TRBV7-2,NA,NA,TGTGCCAGCAGCCTATCGGATATCCTCCCCAAGCAGTACTTC,CASSLSDILPKQYF
TRBJ2-3,TRBV27,NA,NA,TGTGCCAGCAGTTTCACGGGAGTAGTGACAGATACGCAGTATTTT,CASSFTGVVTDTQYF
TRBJ2-7,TRBV10-1,NA,NA,TGCGCCAGCAGTGATGCACGGACTGGAACCTCTTACGAGCAGTACTTC,CASSDARTGTSYEQYF
TRBJ2-7,TRBV7-2,TRBD2,NA,TGTGCCAGCAGCCGGTCTAGCGGGAGCGCCTACGAGCAGTACTTC,CASSRSSGSAYEQYF
TRBJ2-3,TRBV30,TRBD1,NA,TGTGCCTGGAGTACGGGACAGAGTAGCACAGATACGCAGTATTTT,CAWSTGQSSTDTQYF
TRBJ2-1,TRBV7-2,NA,NA,TGTGCCAGCAGCATAAGTCGGGAGTATGAGCAGTTCTTC,CASSISREYEQFF
TRBJ1-1,TRBV29-1,TRBD1,few,TGCAGCGTAAACAGGGGGCTAAACACTGAAGCTTTCTTT,CSVNRGLNTEAFF
TRBJ1-5,TRBV28,TRBD1,NA,TGTGCCAGCAGCGGACAGGGTGGCGATCAGCCCCAGCATTTT,CASSGQGGDQPQHF
TRBJ1-4,TRBV9,NA,NA,TGTGCCAGCAGCGTCCTTGGGGTGCCTAATGAAAAACTGTTTTTT,CASSVLGVPNEKLFF